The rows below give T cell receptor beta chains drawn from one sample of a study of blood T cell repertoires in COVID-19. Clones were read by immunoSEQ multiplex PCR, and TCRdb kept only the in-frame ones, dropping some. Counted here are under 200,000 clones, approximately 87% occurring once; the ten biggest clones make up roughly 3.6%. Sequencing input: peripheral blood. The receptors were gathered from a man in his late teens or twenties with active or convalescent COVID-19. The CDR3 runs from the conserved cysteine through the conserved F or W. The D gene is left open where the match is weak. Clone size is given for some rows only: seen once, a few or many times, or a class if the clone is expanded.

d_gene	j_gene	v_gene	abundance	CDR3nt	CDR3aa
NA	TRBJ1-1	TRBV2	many	TGTGCCAGCAGCATTCAGAACACTGAAGCTTTCTTT	CASSIQNTEAFF
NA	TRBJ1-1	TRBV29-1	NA	TGCAGCGCCCTCCGGGTGAACACTGAAGCTTTCTTT	CSALRVNTEAFF
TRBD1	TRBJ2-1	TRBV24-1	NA	TGTGCCACCAGTGTCCAAACAGGGGGCTTCTACAATGAGCAGTTCTTC	CATSVQTGGFYNEQFF
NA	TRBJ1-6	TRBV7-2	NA	TGTGCCAGCAGCTACGACCGAGGCGGAACCCTCCACTTT	CASSYDRGGTLHF
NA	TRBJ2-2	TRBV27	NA	TGTGCCACCCTGAACACCGGGGAGCTGTTTTTT	CATLNTGELFF
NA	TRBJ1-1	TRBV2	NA	TGTGCCAGCAGTGTTTTGGCCATAAACACTGAAGCTTTCTTT	CASSVLAINTEAFF
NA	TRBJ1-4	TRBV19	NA	TGTGCCAGTAGTGGGGGGGCGCTGGGTGAAAAACTGTTTTTT	CASSGGALGEKLFF
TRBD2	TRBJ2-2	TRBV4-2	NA	TGTGCCAGCGGATCAGATTTTGGACTAGCGGGAAGGTCAGCCGGGGAGCTGTTTTTT	CASGSDFGLAGRSAGELFF
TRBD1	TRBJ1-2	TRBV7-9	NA	TGTGCCAGCAGCTTAAAGGGACAGGGGTACTATGGCTACACCTTC	CASSLKGQGYYGYTF
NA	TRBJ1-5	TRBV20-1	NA	TGCAGTGCTAGAGACGGTCAGCCCCAGCATTTT	CSARDGQPQHF
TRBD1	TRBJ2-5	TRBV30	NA	TGTGCCTGGAGCACCACAGGGGGCGCCCAAGAGACCCAGTACTTC	CAWSTTGGAQETQYF
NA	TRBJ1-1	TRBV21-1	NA	TGTGCCAGCAGCGTTCCGGGACAGGGGAGGACTGAAGCTTTCTTT	CASSVPGQGRTEAFF
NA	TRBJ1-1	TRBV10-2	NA	TGCGCCAGCAGTGAGTCGACTGGGTCCACGAACACTGAAGCTTTCTTT	CASSESTGSTNTEAFF
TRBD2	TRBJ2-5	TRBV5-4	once	TGTGCCAGCAGCCTCGGACTAGCGGGAGGTCCGGGAGAGACCCAGTACTTC	CASSLGLAGGPGETQYF
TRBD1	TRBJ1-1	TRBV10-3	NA	TGTGCCATCAGTGAGAACAGGGGGCGGAACACTGAAGCTTTCTTT	CAISENRGRNTEAFF
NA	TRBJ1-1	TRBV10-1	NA	TGCGCCAGCAGTGAGTCGAGGGCGAACACTGAAGCTTTCTTT	CASSESRANTEAFF
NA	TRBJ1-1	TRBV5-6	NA	TGTGCCAGCAGCCTCCCGGCAGGGTTGTCATTGAACACTGAAGCTTTCTTT	CASSLPAGLSLNTEAFF
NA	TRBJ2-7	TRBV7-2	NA	TGTGCCAGCAGCTACCTCGGAGCCGAGCAGTACTTC	CASSYLGAEQYF
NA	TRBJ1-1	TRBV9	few	TGTGCCAGCAGCGTAGGGGCAGGGTTTTATAACACTGAAGCTTTCTTT	CASSVGAGFYNTEAFF
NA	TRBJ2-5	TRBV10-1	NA	TGCGCCAGCAGTGAGAGAGCCGGCGGGGTAGGAGAGACCCAGTACTTC	CASSERAGGVGETQYF
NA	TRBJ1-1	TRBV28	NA	TGTGCCAGCAGTTCATCTGTGGGGCGCGCTGAAGCTTTCTTT	CASSSSVGRAEAFF
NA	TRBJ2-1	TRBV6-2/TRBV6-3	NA	TGTGCCAGCAGTTACTGGCGACAGCGGGACAATGAGCAGTTCTTC	CASSYWRQRDNEQFF
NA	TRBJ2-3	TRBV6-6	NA	TGTGCCAGCAGTTACTCGCAGGGGCGCCTCGGAGATACGCAGTATTTT	CASSYSQGRLGDTQYF
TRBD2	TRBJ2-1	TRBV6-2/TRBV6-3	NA	TGTGCCAGCAGTTACGGGGCGGGGGATGAGCAGTTCTTC	CASSYGAGDEQFF
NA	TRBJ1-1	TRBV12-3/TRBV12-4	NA	TGTGCCAGCAGTTTAATGCAGGGCGAAGCTTTCTTT	CASSLMQGEAFF
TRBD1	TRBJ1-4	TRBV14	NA	TGTGCCAGCAGACGGACAGGGGGTGATGAAAAACTGTTTTTT	CASRRTGGDEKLFF
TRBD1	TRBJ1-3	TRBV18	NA	TGTGCCAGCTCCCGTGGGACAGGAAGCTCTGGAAACACCATATATTTT	CASSRGTGSSGNTIYF
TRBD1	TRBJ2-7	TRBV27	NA	TGTGCCAGCAGTTTAGGACCGCCGGGACAGCCCTACGAGCAGTACTTC	CASSLGPPGQPYEQYF
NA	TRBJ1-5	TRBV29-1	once	TGCAGCGTTGTAGGGGCAGATAGCAATCAGCCCCAGCATTTT	CSVVGADSNQPQHF
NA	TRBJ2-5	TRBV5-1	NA	TGCGCCAGCAGCCTGTGGCGGAACGAACAATACTTC	CASSLWRNEQYF
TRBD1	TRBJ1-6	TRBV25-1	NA	TGTGCCAGCAGTGAGGGGACAGGGATTTCACCCCTCCACTTT	CASSEGTGISPLHF
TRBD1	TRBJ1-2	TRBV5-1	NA	TGCGCCAGCAGCTTGGACAGGGGTCAGGGTGGCTACACCTTC	CASSLDRGQGGYTF
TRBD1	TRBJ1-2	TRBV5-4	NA	TGTGCCAGCAGCGAGGGACAGGGGAACTATGGCTACACCTTC	CASSEGQGNYGYTF
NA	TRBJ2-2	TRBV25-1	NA	TGTGCCAGCAGTGGGGCAACAGGTTGGAACACCGGGGAGCTGTTTTTT	CASSGATGWNTGELFF
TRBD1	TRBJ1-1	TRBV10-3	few	TGTGCCATCAGTGAGTTGACTCAAAACAGGGGAAGAGAAGCTTTCTTT	CAISELTQNRGREAFF
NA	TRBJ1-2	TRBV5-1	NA	TGCGCCAGCAGCTTGAACGGGGAAGGTGGCTACACCTTC	CASSLNGEGGYTF
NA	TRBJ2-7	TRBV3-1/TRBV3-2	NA	TGTGCCAGCTCCCAGGGCCTCACCGAGCAGTACTTC	CASSQGLTEQYF
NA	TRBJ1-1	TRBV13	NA	TGTGCCAGCAGCTCTTACAGGGCCACTGAAGCTTTCTTT	CASSSYRATEAFF
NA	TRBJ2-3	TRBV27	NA	TGTGCCAGCAGTTTACCGTCCCCCAGGAGGGATACGCAGTATTTT	CASSLPSPRRDTQYF
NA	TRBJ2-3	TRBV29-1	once	TGCAGCGTTGAAGATCACCAGGTGACGGTAGATACGCAGTATTTT	CSVEDHQVTVDTQYF
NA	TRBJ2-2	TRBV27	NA	TGTGCCAGCAGTTTATACAGGGCCGGGGAGCTGTTTTTT	CASSLYRAGELFF
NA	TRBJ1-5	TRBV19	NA	TGTGCCAGTAGTATTCCCCCGCAGGCCTATATTCAGCCCCAGCATTTT	CASSIPPQAYIQPQHF
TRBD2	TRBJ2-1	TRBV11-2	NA	TGTGCCATGACTAGCGAGACAAAACCAGAAATAATTTACAATGAGCAGTTCTTC	CAMTSETKPEIIYNEQFF
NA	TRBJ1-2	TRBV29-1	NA	TGCAGCGTTGAAGAGGGGGCTGGCTATGGCTACACCTTC	CSVEEGAGYGYTF
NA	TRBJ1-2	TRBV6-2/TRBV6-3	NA	TGTGCCAGCAGTCCCACCAGGGCCAACTATGGCTACACCTTC	CASSPTRANYGYTF
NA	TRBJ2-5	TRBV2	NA	TGTGCCAGCAGTAACGGGAACCAAGAGACCCAGTACTTC	CASSNGNQETQYF
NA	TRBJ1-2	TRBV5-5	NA	TGTGCCAGCAGCTTGCGAGGAATAGTCTATGGCTACACCTTC	CASSLRGIVYGYTF
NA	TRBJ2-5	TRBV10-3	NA	TGTGCCATCAGTGAGTCGGGGGCCGACCAAGAGACCCAGTACTTC	CAISESGADQETQYF